Sequencing of this T cell receptor (beta chain) was carried out in a study of long-term antiretroviral therapy in people with HIV. Running of the v3.0 immunoSEQ assay took place at survey level. Profiled with immunoSEQ multiplex PCR; TCRdb holds only in-frame clones, not every one. The repertoire has more than 15,000 clones, roughly 77% of them found once; the top ten carry approximately 9.5%. A remark on this clone: Its antigen is undetermined.

The CDR3 is 13 amino acids. The V end was cut by 6 bases, the J end by 1 base, with 9 bases between. From germline, CDR1 is SNHLY and CDR2 FYNNEI. Study results and caveats: Repertoires looked antigen-experienced, with only a slight naive shift after ART.

Sequencing used unsorted PBMCs, obtained 0.3 years after starting antiretroviral therapy. The chain recombines TRBV2 with TRBJ1-1, with D tentatively TRBD1 (5 bases). The sequence was obtained from a man aged 18 to 30 with HIV. The DNA of the CDR3 is TGTGCCAGCAGCGACGGACAGAACACTGAAGCTTTCTTT. Amino acid sequence: CASSDGQNTEAFF.